This section outlines one TCR beta chain sequence together with its context. This sample is part of a study of T-cell memory formation after mild COVID-19. TCRdb called the 5' RACE reads again in MiXCR, with one record for every CDR3 protein. The sample yields some 300,000 distinct CDR3 sequences, under 25% seen once. The germline CDR1 and CDR2 sequences are ENHRY and SYGVKD. The CDR3 has 13 residues. V was clipped by 6 bases and J by 10 bases; unmatched bases: 6. The chain combines TRBV10-3 with TRBJ2-1; 10 positions agree with TRBD1. This TCR derives from a man aged 18 to 30 who had mild COVID-19 (a few samples of this study predate the infection). Cell type and time point are not known. Specimen: PBMCs or a T cell subset sorted from them (not recorded which). The CDR3: CAIRGTGVREQFF. The CDR3, as DNA: TGTGCCATCAGGGGGACAGGGGTCAGAGAGCAGTTCTTC.